These T cell receptor beta chains were read from a single sample in a study of blood T cell repertoires in COVID-19. This table comes from immunoSEQ multiplex PCR, and its TCRdb copy is limited to in-frame clones, with some not included. The table has a few hundred thousand clones, around 81% seen once. Sequenced sample: peripheral blood. These receptor sequences come from a person aged 65 to 79 with COVID-19, enrolled during active disease. Each CDR3 is given without its conserved first and last residue.

len | j_gene | v_gene | CDR3aa
11 | TRBJ1-4 | TRBV7-9 | ASSHGQGEKLF
12 | TRBJ2-5 | TRBV6-5 | ASSHEGGRARVD
11 | TRBJ2-7 | TRBV28 | ASSLRGNYEQY
14 | TRBJ1-5 | TRBV2 | ASSASWGRGNQPQH
13 | TRBJ1-5 | TRBV5-3 | ARSLAGQGGQPQH
13 | TRBJ1-1 | TRBV4-1 | ASSQDPQGRSEAF
12 | TRBJ2-7 | TRBV9 | ASSVLAGVGEQY
13 | TRBJ2-7 | TRBV5-1 | ASSSGQVQTYEQY
14 | TRBJ2-2 | TRBV27 | ASSLPGGANTGELF
14 | TRBJ1-3 | TRBV19 | ASSNSGTGPGNTIY
13 | TRBJ1-1 | TRBV19 | ASSTATGVGTEAF
15 | TRBJ2-2 | TRBV5-6 | ASSLEGQGYGTGELF
14 | TRBJ1-6 | TRBV2 | ASSWGTSSYNSPLH
8 | TRBJ1-2 | TRBV10-3 | ATSDYGYT
11 | TRBJ2-7 | TRBV29-1 | SVAGDTRYEQY
15 | TRBJ2-3 | TRBV5-1 | ASSSSTGGGEADTQY
11 | TRBJ1-5 | TRBV25-1 | ASSESPGPGDH
12 | TRBJ1-2 | TRBV7-2 | ASSLVGKEYGYT
12 | TRBJ1-1 | TRBV28 | ASSFRGGNTEAF
12 | TRBJ1-1 | TRBV18 | ASSPSGGLAEAF
10 | TRBJ2-1 | TRBV30 | AWSSRASEQF
15 | TRBJ2-3 | TRBV19 | ASSATITSGLTDTQY
12 | TRBJ1-1 | TRBV5-1 | ASRGGSMNTEAF
15 | TRBJ1-5 | TRBV6-2/TRBV6-3 | ASSYPTSGFGNQPQH
13 | TRBJ2-5 | TRBV15 | ATSRTGQGGGSQY
14 | TRBJ2-1 | TRBV11-2 | ASSFPRTSWANEQF
14 | TRBJ1-3 | TRBV29-1 | SVEEAEGARGNTIY
13 | TRBJ1-5 | TRBV21-1 | ASSKVYRGTMAQH
14 | TRBJ1-2 | TRBV11-2 | ASSLDPGAVQGGYT
11 | TRBJ2-1 | TRBV7-2 | ASSLDVINEQF
14 | TRBJ2-3 | TRBV7-2 | ASSFKLAGGGDTQY
13 | TRBJ2-7 | TRBV9 | ASSVTGSGSDEQY
10 | TRBJ2-1 | TRBV28 | ASSSPYNEQF
13 | TRBJ1-6 | TRBV7-9 | ASSLRTDNNSPLH
15 | TRBJ1-2 | TRBV2 | ASSEDDRGRVNYGYT
13 | TRBJ2-5 | TRBV11-3 | ASSLDGSQGETQY
13 | TRBJ2-1 | TRBV6-5 | ASSYSSSGHNEQF
12 | TRBJ1-1 | TRBV28 | ASRTLGAYPATF
17 | TRBJ2-2 | TRBV7-6 | ASSYIAGGPTSITGELF
12 | TRBJ1-2 | TRBV5-1 | ASSPTGADYGYT
12 | TRBJ1-2 | TRBV6-5 | ASRLDRGGHGYT
12 | TRBJ2-5 | TRBV11-1 | ASSLVGLRETQY
14 | TRBJ2-2 | TRBV18 | ASSPPTGIDTGELF
15 | TRBJ2-1 | TRBV2 | ASSEAHLAGVRNEQF
13 | TRBJ1-3 | TRBV19 | ASSPTDKSGNTIY
13 | TRBJ2-2 | TRBV9 | ASSEGGHHTGELF